Shown below are 9 T cell receptor beta chains from a single sample sequenced in a study of cytomegalovirus exposure and HLA in healthy donors. It was with 60 Vbeta and 13 Jbeta primers that the PCR ran. TCRdb's table, derived via immunoSEQ multiplex PCR, lists solely in-frame clones and lacks some. The data show under 75,000 clones, 70% to 85% seen once. The sequencing sample was made of PBMCs. Every receptor here comes from a human donor in good health.

The gene calls are TRBV6-9 and TRBJ1-5; 8 bases map to TRBD1. V was clipped by 0 bases and J by 6 bases; unmatched bases: 7. The length of the CDR3 is 16 residues. The germline CDR1 and CDR2 sequences are MNHGY and SVAAGI. CDR3 protein: CASSYSWTGLFQPQHF. In DNA form, the CDR3 reads TGTGCCAGCAGTTATTCCTGGACAGGGCTCTTTCAGCCCCAGCATTTT.

The chain employs TRBV19 and TRBJ2-5, with D perhaps matching TRBD2 (5 bases). V was pared by 4 bases and J by 5 bases, with 20 bases between. This CDR3 spans 16 amino acids. Germline V gene data show CDR1 as LNHDA and CDR2 as SQIVND (reference sequence). CDR3 sequence (DNA): TGTGCCAGTAGTACCACTCTGACAAAACCGGGGGAGACCCAGTACTTC. Amino acids: CASSTTLTKPGETQYF. Filled out from reference TRBV19 and TRBJ2-5, the complete variable domain reads DGGITQSPKYLFRKEGQNVTLSCEQNLNHDAMYWYRQDPGQGLRLIYYSQIVNDFQKGDIAEGYSVSREKKESFPLTVTSAQKNPTAFYLCASSTTLTKPGETQYFGPGTRLLVL.

The chain couples TRBV27 to TRBJ2-7; 8 nucleotides match TRBD1. V lost 6 bases, J lost 4 bases, and 11 bases stayed unmatched. The CDR3 loop spans 15 amino acids. Germline V gene lookup returns CDR1 MNHEY and CDR2 SMNVEV (reference sequence). The CDR3 DNA is TGTGCCAGCAGCTATGACCGGGACAGGATGTACGAGCAGTACTTC. It translates to CASSYDRDRMYEQYF.

V and J are TRBV9 and TRBJ1-2; D is possibly TRBD1 (5 bases). With 3 bases removed from V and 7 bases from J, the gap between germline ends came to 19 bases. Germline V gene sequence: CDR1 SGDLS, CDR2 YYNGEE. There are 15 residues in the CDR3. CDR3 amino acids: CASSDRQTGEFGYTF. The CDR3 region has the DNA TGTGCCAGCAGCGATAGACAGACGGGCGAGTTTGGCTACACCTTC.

This clone was observed a single time. The chain is built from TRBV6-1 and TRBJ2-7; 12 positions agree with TRBD2. V gave up 0 bases and J gave up 2 bases; unmatched junction bases: 14. Germline loops: CDR1 MNHNS, CDR2 SASEGT. The CDR3 is made up of 20 amino acids. The DNA for the CDR3 is TGTGCCAGCAGTGAAGCGCTTCTGGGTCTAGCGGGAGGGTCCACCTACGAGCAGTACTTC. Translating gives CASSEALLGLAGGSTYEQYF.

The chain combines TRBV6-6 with TRBJ1-1; 8 bases are a match to TRBD1. CDR3 length: 13 residues. The germline V gene has CDR1 MNHNY and CDR2 SVGAGI (reference sequence). Unmatched junction bases numbered 11, after V lost 6 bases and J lost 11 bases. CDR3 protein: CASRTGQGSGAFF. Written as DNA, the CDR3 is TGTGCCAGCAGGACTGGACAGGGAAGTGGGGCTTTCTTT.

This rearrangement joins TRBV27 to TRBJ1-5; D gene unclear. CDR3 length equals 13 residues. Germline lookup yields CDR1 MNHEY and CDR2 SMNVEV (reference sequence). Trimming took off 6 bases at V and 6 bases at J, with 12 bases between the two ends. CDR3 loop: CASSLTRSQPQHF. DNA of the CDR3: TGTGCCAGCAGCCTTACCCGGTCTCAGCCCCAGCATTTT.

CDR3 sequence reads: CASSSNLAMRTDTQYF. The CDR3 DNA sequence: TGTGCCAGCAGCTCCAACCTAGCGATGAGAACAGATACGCAGTATTTT. The rearrangement uses TRBV7-9 and TRBJ2-3; maybe TRBD2 (6 bases). The CDR3 covers 16 residues. Germline CDR1 is SEHNR and CDR2 is FQNEAQ (reference sequence). With 4 bases removed from V and 3 bases from J, the gap between germline ends came to 17 bases.

The chain combines TRBV7-3 with TRBJ2-2; unclear D gene. The CDR3 has 14 amino acids. V shed 2 bases and J shed 0 bases, with 4 bases lying between them. Germline CDR1 is SGHTA and CDR2 is FQGTGA. Here the CDR3 DNA reads TGTGCCAGCAGCTTACTAGCGAACACCGGGGAGCTGTTTTTT. Translated, it gives CASSLLANTGELFF.